Here is one TCR beta chain with its context. The sample originates from a study of control samples from healthy donors and cancer patients. The J segment lost 4 bases and the V segment lost 4 bases, leaving 9 bases of the junction unmatched. From germline, CDR1 is SGHRS and CDR2 YFSETQ. This CDR3 is built from 15 residues. Repertoires were generated with immunoSEQ multiplex PCR, while TCRdb's copy carries only in-frame clones and drops some. The table shows 130,000 to 150,000 clones, with over 90% occurring only once. The chain employs TRBV5-1 and TRBJ2-3; 7 nucleotides agree with TRBD1. The sample comprised PBMCs. The TCR was taken from a man aged 55 to 70 with colorectal cancer. The CDR3 bases are TGCGCCAGCAGCGCGACAGGGTTAGCAGCAGATACGCAGTATTTT. It codes for CASSATGLAADTQYF.